The source of this TCR beta chain is a study of T cell responses to AZD1222 COVID-19 vaccine. Study-wide results and limits: The study found vaccine-associated CD4 TCRs spanning spike, dominant at 160-218 and 743-854.

With 4 bases removed from V and 7 bases from J, the gap between germline ends came to 11 bases. The CDR3 has 13 residues. The germline CDR1 and CDR2 sequences are MNHEY and SMNVEV (reference sequence). Note on this clone: Its specificity is not known.

Sequenced by immunoSEQ multiplex PCR; TCRdb stores in-frame clones only, minus some. The data show tens of thousands of clones, with roughly nine tenths seen just once and around 5.2% held by the top ten. The TCR comes from an adult in good health. Sample: peripheral blood, taken on day 0 of AZD1222 vaccination. This chain uses TRBV27 with TRBJ1-5, with a possible D match to TRBD1 (5 bases). The chain's CDR3 is CASSWGGAQPQHF. For the CDR3, the DNA is TGTGCCAGCAGTTGGGGGGGTGCCCAGCCCCAGCATTTT.